This TCR beta chain is drawn from a study of regulatory T cells in long-lasting Graves disease. This clonotype was seen a few times. Documented time point: persistent/refractory GD, antithyroid drugs over 5 years with positive TRAb. Researchers made the TCR library from RNA that was extracted from PBMCs. The V and J ends lost 1 base and 0 bases respectively, with 6 bases between them. The CDR3 runs to 14 residues. CDR1 and CDR2 from the germline V gene are KGHSH and LQKENI. Arm-PCR with iRepertoire HTBI primers amplified the CDR3 regions for these TCR beta libraries. One entry per CDR3 protein results from TCRdb running MiXCR on the multiplex PCR reads. The data hold 700,000 or so distinct CDR3 sequences, with around 30% observed a single time.

This chain joins TRBV18 and TRBJ1-1; unclear D gene. Here the sequenced sample was peripheral blood mononuclear cells (PBMCs), taken when the disease was refractory, from a patient treated with antithyroid drugs. This clonotype was obtained from a female donor with Graves disease. CDR3 amino acids: CASSPLAVNTEAFF. The CDR3 DNA sequence: TGTGCCAGCTCACCACTCGCAGTGAACACTGAAGCTTTCTTT.